One sample yielded the 27 T cell receptor beta chains listed below, sequenced in a study of cytomegalovirus exposure and HLA in healthy donors. The PCR ran on 60 Vbeta and 13 Jbeta primers. Profiled with immunoSEQ multiplex PCR; TCRdb holds only in-frame clones, not every one. This table holds tens of thousands of clones. The material sequenced was PBMCs. The receptors originated from a woman aged 35 to 49 in good health and CMV-seropositive.

This chain joins TRBV9 and TRBJ2-1; 7 bases are a match to TRBD1. The germline CDR1 and CDR2 sequences are SGDLS and YYNGEE. The CDR3 loop spans 16 amino acids. With 2 bases clipped from V and 0 bases from J, the junction kept 5 bases outside the gene matches. DNA of the CDR3: TGTGCCAGCAGCGTCACACAGGGGAGCTCCTACAATGAGCAGTTCTTC. Residues: CASSVTQGSSYNEQFF. Full variable domain (outside the CDR3, taken from reference TRBV9 and TRBJ2-1): DSGVTQTPKHLITATGQRVTLRCSPRSGDLSVYWYQQSLDQGLQFLIQYYNGEERAKGNILERFSAQQFPDLHSELNLSSLELGDSALYFCASSVTQGSSYNEQFFGPGTRLTVL.

The chain couples TRBV16 to TRBJ2-3; 8 bases line up with TRBD2. V shed 0 bases and J 0 bases; nucleotides not matched to a gene: 11. The CDR3 loop spans 19 amino acids. Germline assignment: CDR1 KGHSY and CDR2 FQNENV. Here the CDR3 reads CASSQSLAGKSTSTDTQYF. For the CDR3, the DNA is TGTGCCAGCAGCCAATCGTTAGCGGGAAAGTCCACCAGCACAGATACGCAGTATTTT.

The chain uses TRBV19 and TRBJ1-2; TRBD1 matches at 7 bases. Germline V CDR1 and CDR2: LNHDA, SQIVND (reference sequence). The CDR3 is 16 amino acids. V shed 5 bases and J 2 bases; nucleotides not matched to a gene: 11. The CDR3 DNA reads TGTGCCAGTAGTTCGCCGCGGACAGGAGCCAACTATGGCTACACCTTC. Its protein product is CASSSPRTGANYGYTF.

This chain connects TRBV29-1 to TRBJ1-2; a possible D gene is TRBD1 (5 bases). The V and J ends lost 3 bases and 2 bases respectively, with 7 bases between them. Germline V CDR1 and CDR2: SQVTM, ANQGSEA. The CDR3 has 12 amino acids. This CDR3 is CSVDQGNYGYTF. The DNA for the CDR3 is TGCAGCGTTGATCAGGGAAACTATGGCTACACCTTC.

The chain joins TRBV5-4 to TRBJ2-5; 8 positions agree with TRBD1. Losses at the gene ends were 3 bases for V and 3 bases for J; bases not matched to a gene: 10. Germline V gene lookup returns CDR1 SGHNT and CDR2 YYREEE (reference sequence). The CDR3 has 16 amino acids. Written as DNA, the CDR3 is TGTGCCAGCAGCTCAGCGAAACAGGGGGGCGAAGAGACCCAGTACTTC. It yields the protein CASSSAKQGGEETQYF.

This sequence joins TRBV6-5 and TRBJ1-2; D not resolved. Germline CDR1 reads MNHEY; CDR2 reads SVGAGI. V was pared by 2 bases and J by 4 bases, with 11 bases between. The length of the CDR3 is 14 residues. The CDR3 nucleotides read TGTGCCAGCAGTTACAATGAGGGTACCTATGGCTACACCTTC. This encodes CASSYNEGTYGYTF.

The chain joins TRBV7-9 to TRBJ2-5, with 7 nucleotides matching TRBD2. The CDR3 spans 16 residues. J lost 3 bases, V lost 2 bases, and 9 bases had no gene match. CDR1 and CDR2 from the germline V gene are SEHNR and FQNEAQ (reference sequence). CDR3 nucleotides: TGTGCCAGCAGCTTATTCGGGGGGTTACGCGAAGAGACCCAGTACTTC. Amino acid sequence: CASSLFGGLREETQYF.

J is TRBJ2-1 and V is TRBV2, with D uncertain. Germline values: CDR1 SNHLY, CDR2 FYNNEI. V was cut by 1 base and J by 6 bases, with 4 bases left in between. The CDR3 contains 12 residues. CDR3 bases: TGTGCCAGCAGTGAAGTAGTCAATGAGCAGTTCTTC. Translation gives CASSEVVNEQFF.

The rearrangement joins TRBV7-3 to TRBJ1-1; tentatively, D is TRBD1 (6 bases). The CDR3 consists of 14 residues. The V end was cut by 5 bases, the J end by 1 base, with 11 bases between. Germline loops: CDR1 SGHTA, CDR2 FQGTGA. The CDR3 here is CASSASQGNTEAFF. The CDR3 region has the DNA TGTGCCAGCAGCGCCTCACAGGGGAACACTGAAGCTTTCTTT.

In regard to this clone: Additional DNA sequences in this sample encode the identical CDR3. The chain couples TRBV18 to TRBJ2-5; D might be TRBD2 (5 bases). Trimming took off 2 bases at V and 1 base at J, with 5 bases between the two ends. Germline lookup yields CDR1 KGHSH and CDR2 LQKENI. CDR3 size: 13 residues. The CDR3 protein is CASSPGLQETQYF. In nucleotides, the CDR3 is TGTGCCAGCTCACCAGGACTCCAAGAGACCCAGTACTTC.

J is TRBJ1-2 and V is TRBV14, with 7 bases lining up with TRBD1. Looked up from germline, CDR1 is SGHDN and CDR2 is FVKESK. The CDR3 spans 15 residues. V trimming: 4 bases; J trimming: 2 bases; junction bases outside the gene matches: 7. As DNA, the CDR3 is TGTGCCAGCAGCCTGACGACAGGGATAAACTATGGCTACACCTTC. Its protein product is CASSLTTGINYGYTF.

The V and J genes are TRBV27 and TRBJ1-2, with TRBD1 matching over 8 bases. There are 14 residues in the CDR3. V gave up 3 bases and J gave up 3 bases; unmatched junction bases: 3. Germline-derived CDR1 and CDR2 are MNHEY and SMNVEV (reference sequence). CDR3 residues: CASSFQGADYGYTF. The CDR3 nucleotides read TGTGCCAGCAGTTTCCAGGGGGCGGACTATGGCTACACCTTC.

This rearrangement joins TRBV4-3 to TRBJ1-2; D is unclear. V was shortened by 0 bases and J by 2 bases, with 4 bases between the two germline ends. CDR3 length: 13 residues. The germline V gene has CDR1 LGHNA and CDR2 YSLEER. The CDR3 bases are TGCGCCAGCAGCCAAGACTTGAACTATGGCTACACCTTC. Amino acid sequence: CASSQDLNYGYTF.

The V and J genes are TRBV28 and TRBJ2-5; 10 nucleotides line up with TRBD1. The J call could be wrong; TRBJ2-7 is a better fit for the DNA end. The V gene's germline CDR1 is MDHEN and CDR2 SYDVKM. The CDR3 runs 12 residues. As DNA, the CDR3 is TGTGCCAGCCGGACAGGGGGTTACGAGCAGTACTTC. Amino acids: CASRTGGYEQYF.

The chain links TRBV6-4 to TRBJ1-6; D is possibly TRBD1 (5 bases). Germline values: CDR1 MRHNA, CDR2 SNTAGT. The CDR3 has 16 amino acids. Trimming removed 5 bases from V and 7 bases from J, with 18 bases in between. The DNA for the CDR3 is TGTGCCAGCAGTTTAATAGGGGAGGTTCGAAATTCACCCCTCCACTTT. It is translated as CASSLIGEVRNSPLHF.

Concerning this clone itself: Within the sample, other DNA sequences also encode this same CDR3. The V gene is TRBV5-1, the J gene TRBJ1-3; the match to TRBD1 covers 7 bases. J gave up 0 bases and V 0 bases, and 3 bases lay outside the gene matches. CDR3 length equals 16 residues. The germline V gene has CDR1 SGHRS and CDR2 YFSETQ. CDR3 amino acids: CASSLGDRVSGNTIYF. DNA for the CDR3: TGCGCCAGCAGCTTGGGGGACAGAGTCTCTGGAAACACCATATATTTT.

This sequence joins TRBV6-1 and TRBJ1-1; 9 nucleotides line up with TRBD1. Per germline, CDR1 MNHNS and CDR2 SASEGT. The CDR3 has 15 residues. J lost 1 base, V lost 6 bases, and 6 bases had no gene match. The CDR3 nucleotides read TGTGCCAGCAGGGGACAGGGTTACTCGAACACTGAAGCTTTCTTT. This gives the protein CASRGQGYSNTEAFF.

The V and J genes are TRBV25-1 and TRBJ2-3; TRBD1 is a possible D gene (6 bases). The length of the CDR3 is 13 residues. The V end lost 6 bases, the J end lost 3 bases, and 10 bases lay between the germline ends. The germline gives CDR1 MGHDK, CDR2 SYGVNS. This chain's CDR3 is CASSETGTDTQYF. The CDR3 region has the DNA TGTGCCAGCAGCGAAACAGGGACAGATACGCAGTATTTT.

V usage is TRBV4-2 and J usage is TRBJ2-7; 7 positions agree with TRBD1. CDR1 is LGHNA and CDR2 is YNFKEQ in the germline V gene. V dropped 0 bases and J dropped 2; count of bases not matched to a gene: 4. This CDR3 contains 15 residues. The CDR3: CASSQEPGQTYEQYF. The CDR3, as DNA: TGTGCCAGCAGCCAAGAACCGGGACAGACCTACGAGCAGTACTTC.

The chain employs TRBV6-1 and TRBJ1-5; D is ambiguous. Per germline, CDR1 MNHNS and CDR2 SASEGT. CDR3 length: 15 residues. Trimming removed 3 bases from V and 0 bases from J, with 9 bases in between. Written as DNA, the CDR3 is TGTGCCAGCAGTGAGGGGAGGGCTAGCAATCAGCCCCAGCATTTT. Amino acid sequence: CASSEGRASNQPQHF.

The chain joins TRBV29-1 to TRBJ1-2; D unclear. Germline V gene data show CDR1 as SQVTM and CDR2 as ANQGSEA. This CDR3 region has 11 residues. Trimming removed 7 bases from V and 5 bases from J, with 11 bases in between. This CDR3 is CSAAGFYGYTF. CDR3 in DNA: TGCAGCGCCGCCGGGTTTTATGGCTACACCTTC.

The chain joins TRBV6-6 to TRBJ1-4, with 7 bases aligning to TRBD1. CDR1 and CDR2 (germline): MNHNY, SVGAGI (reference sequence). The V segment lost 2 bases and the J segment 8 bases; nucleotides outside the gene matches: 5. The CDR3 spans 14 residues. In DNA form, the CDR3 reads TGTGCCAGCAGTTACAGACAGGGCGAGGAAAAACTGTTTTTT. This gives the protein CASSYRQGEEKLFF.

In the case of this clone: One end of the junction varies from germline; a read error may be responsible. The genes are TRBV6-1 and TRBJ1-1; D gene ambiguous. The CDR3 extends over 11 amino acids. Germline V gene sequence: CDR1 MNHNS, CDR2 SASEGT. The CDR3 loop is CARSEFSEAFF. DNA for the CDR3: TGTGCCCGCAGTGAATTTAGTGAGGCTTTCTTT.

In nucleotides, the CDR3 is TGTGCCATCAGTGAGTCGACAGTGAACACTGAAGCTTTCTTT. It codes for CAISESTVNTEAFF. The chain uses TRBV10-3 and TRBJ1-1; possible D gene TRBD1, 5 bases. Germline CDR1 reads ENHRY; CDR2 reads SYGVKD. Trimming removed 0 bases at V and 0 bases at J, with 5 bases between. The CDR3 runs 14 residues.

V gene TRBV14 combines with J gene TRBJ2-5; D possibly corresponds to TRBD2 (6 bases). The germline CDR1 and CDR2 sequences are SGHDN and FVKESK. V dropped 5 bases and J dropped 2 bases, with 18 bases sitting between them. This CDR3 is built from 16 residues. CDR3 bases: TGTGCCAGCAGCTTAGTCCCCCGGGACTTTCAAGAGACCCAGTACTTC. It translates to CASSLVPRDFQETQYF.

The chain joins TRBV6-1 to TRBJ2-7, with TRBD1 matching over 7 bases. The length of the CDR3 is 16 residues. CDR1 is MNHNS, CDR2 SASEGT, per germline. Trimming took 4 bases from V and 2 from J; bases not matched to a gene: 11. CDR3 sequence (DNA): TGTGCCAGCAGTGTTCGGCGGACAGGCAATCCCTACGAGCAGTACTTC. As protein: CASSVRRTGNPYEQYF.

The CDR3, as DNA: TGTGCCAGCAGCAGGGGGACTAGCGGGAGATACTGCTTC. Translating it yields CASSRGTSGRYCF. The gene calls are TRBV21-1 and TRBJ2-7; TRBD2, as called in the table, went unchecked against the DNA. TRBV21-1 is a recognized pseudogene. The CDR3 runs to 13 residues.